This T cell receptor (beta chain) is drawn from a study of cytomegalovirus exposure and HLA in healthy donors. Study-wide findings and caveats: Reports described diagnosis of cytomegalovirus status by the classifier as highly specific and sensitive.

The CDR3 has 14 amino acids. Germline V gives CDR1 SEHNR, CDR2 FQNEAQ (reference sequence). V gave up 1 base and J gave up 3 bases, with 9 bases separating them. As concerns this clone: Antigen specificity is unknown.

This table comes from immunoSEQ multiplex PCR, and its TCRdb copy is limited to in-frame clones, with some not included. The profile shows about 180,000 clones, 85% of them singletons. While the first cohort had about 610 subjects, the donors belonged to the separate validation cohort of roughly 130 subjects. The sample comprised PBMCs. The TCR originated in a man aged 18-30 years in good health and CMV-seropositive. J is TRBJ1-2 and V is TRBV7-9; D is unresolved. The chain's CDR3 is CASSLVNSDYGYTF. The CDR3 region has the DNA TGTGCCAGCAGCTTAGTAAACAGTGACTATGGCTACACCTTC.